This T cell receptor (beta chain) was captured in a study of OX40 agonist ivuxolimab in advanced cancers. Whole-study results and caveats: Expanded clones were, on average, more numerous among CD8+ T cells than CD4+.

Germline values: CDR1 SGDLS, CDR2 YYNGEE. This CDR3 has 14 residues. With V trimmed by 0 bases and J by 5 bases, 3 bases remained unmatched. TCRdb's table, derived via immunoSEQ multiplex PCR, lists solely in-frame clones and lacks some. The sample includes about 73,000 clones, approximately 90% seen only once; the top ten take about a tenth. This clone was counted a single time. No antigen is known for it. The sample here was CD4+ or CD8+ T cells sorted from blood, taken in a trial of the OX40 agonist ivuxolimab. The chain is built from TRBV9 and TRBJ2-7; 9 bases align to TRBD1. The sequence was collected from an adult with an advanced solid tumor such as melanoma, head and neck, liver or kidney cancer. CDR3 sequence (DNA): TGTGCCAGCAGCGTAGCCGGGACAGGGCACGAGCAGTACTTC. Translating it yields CASSVAGTGHEQYF.